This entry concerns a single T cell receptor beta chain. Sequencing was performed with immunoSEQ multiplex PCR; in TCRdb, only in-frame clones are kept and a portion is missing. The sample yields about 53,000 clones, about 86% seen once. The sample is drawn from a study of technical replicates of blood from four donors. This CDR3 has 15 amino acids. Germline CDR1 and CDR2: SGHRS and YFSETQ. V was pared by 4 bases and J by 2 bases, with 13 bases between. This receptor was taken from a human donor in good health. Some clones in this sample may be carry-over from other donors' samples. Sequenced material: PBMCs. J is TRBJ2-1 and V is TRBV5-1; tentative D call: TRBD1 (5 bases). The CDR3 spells CASSLQGEPYNEQFF. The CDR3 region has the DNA TGCGCCAGCAGCCTGCAGGGCGAGCCCTACAATGAGCAGTTCTTC.